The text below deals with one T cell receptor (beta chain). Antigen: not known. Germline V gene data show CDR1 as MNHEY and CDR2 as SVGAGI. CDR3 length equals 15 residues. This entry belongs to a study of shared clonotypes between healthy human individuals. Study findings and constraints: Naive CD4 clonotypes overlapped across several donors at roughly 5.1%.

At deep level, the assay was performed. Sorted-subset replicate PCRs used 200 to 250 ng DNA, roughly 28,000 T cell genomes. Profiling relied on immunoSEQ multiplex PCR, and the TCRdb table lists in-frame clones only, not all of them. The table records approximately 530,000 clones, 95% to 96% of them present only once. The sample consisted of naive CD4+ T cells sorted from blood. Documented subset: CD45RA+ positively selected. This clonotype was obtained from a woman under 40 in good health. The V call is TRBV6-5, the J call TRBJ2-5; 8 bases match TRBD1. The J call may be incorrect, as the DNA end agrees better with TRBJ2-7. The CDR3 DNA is TGTGCCAGCAGTTACGCTCAGGGGGCTACCTACGAGCAGTACTTC. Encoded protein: CASSYAQGATYEQYF.